The 20 T cell receptor beta chains below come from one sample, sequenced in a study of response to subunit inactivated influenza vaccine. TCRdb ran MiXCR on the RT-PCR reads and lists one entry per CDR3 protein. The sample yields around 650,000 distinct CDR3 sequences, around 16% seen once. The sample in question was PBMCs from blood, obtained 12 days after vaccination. The receptors stem from a middle-aged man who received an inactivated influenza vaccine.

This clonotype turned up a few times. The chain joins TRBV18 to TRBJ2-6, with TRBD1 matching 11 bases. Unmatched junction bases numbered 6, after V lost 3 bases and J lost 2 bases. The CDR3 loop spans 18 amino acids. CDR1 KGHSH and CDR2 LQKENI come from the germline V gene. The chain's CDR3 is CASSPQDRGRTGANVLTF. CDR3 coding DNA: TGTGCCAGCTCACCTCAGGACAGGGGGCGAACTGGGGCCAACGTCCTGACTTTC. Combining the CDR3 with reference TRBV18 and TRBJ2-6 gives the whole variable domain NAGVMQNPRHLVRRRGQEARLRCSPMKGHSHVYWYRQLPEEGLKFMVYLQKENIIDESGMPKERFSAEFPKEGPSILRIQQVVRGDSAAYFCASSPQDRGRTGANVLTFGAGSRLTVL.

This clonotype occurred a few times. V and J are TRBV2 and TRBJ2-3, with TRBD2 matching 10 bases. From germline, CDR1 is SNHLY and CDR2 FYNNEI. This CDR3 spans 16 amino acids. The J segment lost 3 bases and the V segment lost 3 bases, leaving 6 bases of the junction unmatched. The CDR3 DNA reads as TGTGCCAGCAGTGATTTAAGCGGGGGGGCGACAGATACGCAGTATTTT. Translating gives CASSDLSGGATDTQYF.

Only a few counts were recorded for this clonotype. The chain carries TRBV29-1 and TRBJ1-1, with TRBD1 identical over 8 bases. The length of the CDR3 is 13 residues. CDR1 and CDR2 (germline): SQVTM, ANQGSEA. The V and J ends lost 7 bases and 0 bases, in that order; junction bases with no gene match: 4. CDR3 coding DNA: TGCAGCGCTCGACAGGGGCTGAACACTGAAGCTTTCTTT. Its translation is CSARQGLNTEAFF.

This CDR3 is CASSLGREGSQETQYF. CDR3 DNA sequence: TGTGCCAGCAGCTTAGGTCGGGAGGGCTCGCAAGAGACCCAGTACTTC. The chain couples TRBV11-3 to TRBJ2-5, with TRBD2 identical over 8 bases. CDR1 is SGHNT and CDR2 is YENEEA in the germline V gene. The CDR3 loop spans 16 amino acids. The V and J ends lost 1 base and 2 bases, in that order; junction bases with no gene match: 6.

The genes are TRBV12-3 or TRBV12-4 and TRBJ2-7; 16 bases fit TRBD2. Trimming took 6 bases from V and 7 from J; bases not matched to a gene: 6. There are 15 residues in the CDR3. The CDR3 is CASSPGTSGRGEQYF. The CDR3, as DNA: TGTGCCAGCAGCCCAGGGACTAGCGGGAGGGGAGAGCAGTACTTC.

This clonotype turned up a few times. This chain connects TRBV7-2 to TRBJ2-3; D ambiguous. Between the trimmed V and J ends, which lost 3 bases and 4 bases, there was a span of 8 bases. CDR1 is SGHTA, CDR2 FQGNSA, per germline. The CDR3 covers 13 residues. The CDR3 loop reads CASSFAPPDTQYF. The CDR3 DNA sequence: TGTGCCAGCAGCTTCGCCCCCCCAGATACGCAGTATTTT. The whole variable domain, remainder taken from reference TRBV7-2 and TRBJ2-3, is GAGVSQSPSNKVTEKGKDVELRCDPISGHTALYWYRQSLGQGLEFLIYFQGNSAPDKSGLPSDRFSAERTGGSVSTLTIQRTQQEDSAVYLCASSFAPPDTQYFGPGTRLTVL.

CDR3 protein: CASTSHQRVNTEAFF. In nucleotides, the CDR3 is TGTGCCAGCACCTCACACCAGCGGGTGAACACTGAAGCTTTCTTT. The chain uses TRBV6-2 or TRBV6-3 and TRBJ1-1; D not resolved. The CDR3 is made up of 15 amino acids. Trimming cost V 7 bases and J 0 bases, with 15 bases left between them. CDR1 is MNHEY, CDR2 SVGEGT, per germline.

In this sample, this clonotype turned up many times. J is TRBJ2-2 and V is TRBV4-3; 8 positions match TRBD2. V shed 1 base, J shed 4 bases, and the junction held 5 bases outside the gene matches. The germline CDR1 and CDR2 sequences are LGHNA and YSLEER. The CDR3 loop spans 16 amino acids. The CDR3 loop reads CASSQGSGSSTGELFF. The CDR3 nucleotides read TGCGCCAGCAGCCAAGGAAGCGGGAGTAGCACCGGGGAGCTGTTTTTT.

This chain links TRBV12-3 or TRBV12-4 with TRBJ2-3; 9 bases line up with TRBD1. There are 14 residues in the CDR3. Trimming took 6 bases from V and 3 from J; bases not matched to a gene: 4. The CDR3 sequence: CASSAGTGTDTQYF. Here the CDR3 DNA reads TGTGCCAGCAGCGCCGGGACAGGGACAGATACGCAGTATTTT.

The chain links TRBV12-3 or TRBV12-4 to TRBJ2-4; D is possibly TRBD1 or TRBD2 (5 bases each). This CDR3 has 15 residues. The ends were cut back, 6 bases at V and 0 bases at J, with 12 bases in the middle. CDR3 sequence reads: CASRRGDLAKNIQYF. The CDR3 nucleotides are TGTGCCAGCAGGAGGGGAGACCTAGCCAAAAACATTCAGTACTTC.

This clonotype has just a few counts. CDR3 residues: CASSPRDRFKGETQYF. CDR3 nucleotide sequence: TGTGCCAGCAGCCCCCGGGACAGGTTTAAGGGAGAGACCCAGTACTTC. The chain employs TRBV6-2 or TRBV6-3 and TRBJ2-5; 8 nucleotides match TRBD1. Germline-derived CDR1 and CDR2 are MNHEY and SVGEGT. This CDR3 is built from 16 residues. The V segment lost 6 bases and the J segment 4 bases; nucleotides outside the gene matches: 13.

This clonotype has just a few counts. The rearrangement links TRBV10-3 to TRBJ2-3, with TRBD2 matching over 7 bases. This CDR3 has 13 residues. V lost 6 bases to trimming and J lost 2 bases; unmatched junction nucleotides: 2. CDR1 is ENHRY, CDR2 SYGVKD, per germline. CDR3 in DNA: TGTGCCATCAGAAGCGGGGCCACAGATACGCAGTATTTT. Amino acids: CAIRSGATDTQYF.

The CDR3 nucleotides are TGTGCCAGCAGCCTAAGTAGCGGGAGCCACCACGAGCAGTACTTC. Residues: CASSLSSGSHHEQYF. The chain is built from TRBV7-3 and TRBJ2-7; 9 bases are a match to TRBD2. CDR1 and CDR2 (germline): SGHTA, FQGTGA. After removal of 5 bases from V and 5 bases from J, the junction contained 10 bases not matched to a gene. The CDR3 covers 15 residues.

This clonotype was seen a few times. The chain recombines TRBV27 with TRBJ2-7; 7 nucleotides line up with TRBD2. V gave up 6 bases and J gave up 3 bases; unmatched junction bases: 5. Germline CDR1 and CDR2: MNHEY and SMNVEV (reference sequence). The CDR3 contains 13 residues. The CDR3 DNA sequence: TGTGCCAGCAGCGCTAGCGGAATCTACGAGCAGTACTTC. It specifies CASSASGIYEQYF.

This clonotype was recorded once. V and J are TRBV20-1 and TRBJ1-3, with D possibly TRBD1 on 5 matching bases. The CDR3 consists of 14 residues. CDR1 is DFQATT, CDR2 SNEGSKA, per germline (reference sequence). Trimming removed 1 base at V and 3 bases at J, with 10 bases between. The CDR3, as DNA: TGCAGTGCTAGAGCGGGGGGGTTTGGAAACACCATATATTTT. It specifies CSARAGGFGNTIYF.

The rearrangement uses TRBV18 and TRBJ2-3; possible D gene TRBD1, 6 bases. V was shortened by 6 bases and J by 0 bases, with 13 bases between the two germline ends. The CDR3 spans 15 residues. Looked up from germline, CDR1 is KGHSH and CDR2 is LQKENI. The DNA of the CDR3 is TGTGCCAGCTCCTTTTCTGGACAGAGCACAGATACGCAGTATTTT. This encodes CASSFSGQSTDTQYF.

This clonotype was seen a handful of times. J is TRBJ1-1 and V is TRBV20-1; D is perhaps TRBD1 (5 bases). The V gene's germline CDR1 is DFQATT and CDR2 SNEGSKA (reference sequence). This CDR3 region has 15 residues. The germline V and J ends were trimmed by 2 bases and 0 bases, with 13 bases remaining between them. The CDR3 bases are TGCAGTGCTAGACACGGGGGAAACATGAACACTGAAGCTTTCTTT. Its translation is CSARHGGNMNTEAFF.

This clonotype was observed a few times. The chain joins TRBV4-3 to TRBJ1-2; TRBD1 aligns across 12 bases. The CDR3 runs to 15 residues. V lost 4 bases to trimming and J lost 6 bases; unmatched junction nucleotides: 6. Germline loops: CDR1 LGHNA, CDR2 YSLEER. The CDR3 loop is CASSRTGTGGHGYTF. The CDR3 nucleotides are TGCGCCAGCAGCCGGACGGGGACAGGGGGCCATGGCTACACCTTC.

V usage is TRBV27 and J usage is TRBJ2-7; possible D gene TRBD2, 7 bases. CDR3 size: 14 residues. Germline-derived CDR1 and CDR2 are MNHEY and SMNVEV (reference sequence). V lost 1 base, J lost 3 bases, and 10 bases lay in between. The CDR3 coding sequence is TGTGCCAGCAGTTTATTGGGGGGGCACTACGAGCAGTACTTC. Residues: CASSLLGGHYEQYF.

This clonotype was seen just once. The V and J genes are TRBV18 and TRBJ2-1, with D perhaps matching TRBD1 (5 bases). Trimming removed 2 bases at V and 5 bases at J, with 10 bases between. The CDR3 runs to 14 residues. Germline V gene sequence: CDR1 KGHSH, CDR2 LQKENI. The CDR3 sequence is CASSPGAADNEQFF. In DNA, the CDR3 is TGTGCCAGCTCACCAGGGGCGGCTGACAATGAGCAGTTCTTC. The full variable domain, rest sourced from reference TRBV18 and TRBJ2-1, is NAGVMQNPRHLVRRRGQEARLRCSPMKGHSHVYWYRQLPEEGLKFMVYLQKENIIDESGMPKERFSAEFPKEGPSILRIQQVVRGDSAAYFCASSPGAADNEQFFGPGTRLTVL.